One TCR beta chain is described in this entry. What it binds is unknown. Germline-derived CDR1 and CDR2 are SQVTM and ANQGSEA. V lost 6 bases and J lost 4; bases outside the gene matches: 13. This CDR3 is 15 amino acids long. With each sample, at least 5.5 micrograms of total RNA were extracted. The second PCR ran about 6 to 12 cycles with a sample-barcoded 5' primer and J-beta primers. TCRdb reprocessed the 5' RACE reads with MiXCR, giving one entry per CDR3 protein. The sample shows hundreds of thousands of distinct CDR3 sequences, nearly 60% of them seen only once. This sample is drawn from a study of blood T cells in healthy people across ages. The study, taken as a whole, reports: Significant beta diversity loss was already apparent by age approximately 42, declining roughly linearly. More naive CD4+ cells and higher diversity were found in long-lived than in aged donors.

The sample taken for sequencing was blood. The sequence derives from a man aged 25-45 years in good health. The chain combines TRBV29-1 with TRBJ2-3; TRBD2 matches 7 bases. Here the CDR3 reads CSVPPQAGQADTQYF. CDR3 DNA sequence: TGCAGCGTACCTCCTCAAGCGGGGCAGGCAGATACGCAGTATTTT.